This T cell receptor (beta chain) came from a study of blood T cells in healthy people across ages. Study-wide points: Diversity was higher, and naive CD4+ cells more numerous, in long-lived donors than in aged donors. Roughly linear age-related decline in beta diversity appeared, significant by age around 38.

On this clonotype itself: Its antigen is still unknown.

Healthy Russian Caucasian donors spanned ages roughly 6 to 100 years. Using a J-beta primer mix together with a sample-barcoded 5' primer, a second PCR was run for roughly 7 to 11 cycles. A single record per CDR3 protein comes from TCRdb applying MiXCR to the 5' RACE reads. The profile shows some 1,500,000 distinct CDR3 sequences, approximately 39% of them singletons. In germline, CDR1 is DFQATT, CDR2 SNEGSKA (reference sequence). The V and J ends lost 5 bases and 7 bases, in that order; junction bases with no gene match: 15. This CDR3 is built from 15 residues. The sequence was collected from a woman aged 18-29 years in good health. The V and J genes are TRBV20-1 and TRBJ2-7; the match to TRBD2 covers 9 bases. Sequencing was performed on blood. CDR3 DNA: TGCAGTGCTTACCAGACTAGCGGTCCCTACAATGAGCAGTACTTC. Its translation: CSAYQTSGPYNEQYF.